The 20 T cell receptor beta chains below were found in one sample sequenced in a study of blood T cells in healthy people across ages. A second about 7 to 11 cycle PCR used barcoded and J-beta primers. In TCRdb, the 5' RACE reads were re-called with MiXCR into one record per CDR3 protein. The top ten hold 15% of the sample, which has about 650,000 distinct CDR3 sequences, less than 40% seen once. Material for sequencing was blood. Every receptor here comes from a woman older than 75 in good health.

Turning to this clonotype: A much larger clone is a single base away; this may be a read error. The rearrangement links TRBV14 to TRBJ2-7; 9 bases map to TRBD1. V was pared by 2 bases and J by 6 bases, with 14 bases of the junction left unmatched. The CDR3 contains 17 residues. Looked up from germline, CDR1 is SGHDN and CDR2 is FVKESK. The CDR3, as DNA: TGTGCCAGCAGCCAACCTTTGGGGGACAGGGAAGGGGGCGAGCAGTACTTC. Translated, it gives CASSQPLGDREGGEQYF.

Ten or more counts support this clonotype. The chain couples TRBV5-4 to TRBJ2-1, with D uncertain. CDR1 SGHNT and CDR2 YYREEE come from the germline V gene (reference sequence). This CDR3 comprises 16 residues. Deletions cut 0 bases from V and 0 bases from J, with 10 bases between. The CDR3 spells CASSLEGQSSYNEQFF. CDR3 in DNA: TGTGCCAGCAGCTTGGAAGGGCAGAGCTCCTACAATGAGCAGTTCTTC. Full variable domain (outside the CDR3, taken from reference TRBV5-4 and TRBJ2-1): ETGVTQSPTHLIKTRGQQVTLRCSSQSGHNTVSWYQQALGQGPQFIFQYYREEENGRGNFPPRFSGLQFPNYSSELNVNALELDDSALYLCASSLEGQSSYNEQFFGPGTRLTVL.

A few counts support this clonotype. The genes are TRBV10-3 and TRBJ1-6; D gene uncertain. In germline, CDR1 is ENHRY, CDR2 SYGVKD. The CDR3 runs to 14 residues. V was pared by 3 bases and J by 7 bases, with 10 bases between. The CDR3 here is CAISEVGSNSPLHF. CDR3 DNA: TGTGCCATCAGTGAAGTAGGTTCGAATTCACCCCTCCACTTT.

This clonotype was recorded many times. J is TRBJ1-2 and V is TRBV7-9; D not resolved. The CDR3 length is 11 residues. V was clipped by 3 bases and J by 10 bases, with 9 bases between them. Germline CDR1 and CDR2: SEHNR and FQNEAQ (reference sequence). The CDR3 coding sequence is TGTGCCAGCAGCTTCGGAAGTCTCTACACCTTC. Residues: CASSFGSLYTF. Full variable domain (remainder filled in from reference TRBV7-9 and TRBJ1-2): DTGVSQNPRHKITKRGQNVTFRCDPISEHNRLYWYRQTLGQGPEFLTYFQNEAQLEKSRLLSDRFSAERPKGSFSTLEIQRTEQGDSAMYLCASSFGSLYTFGSGTRLTVV.

The chain employs TRBV7-9 and TRBJ1-6; D perhaps matches TRBD1 (5 bases). With 1 base removed from V and 9 bases from J, the gap between germline ends came to 10 bases. The CDR3 is 14 residues long. In germline, CDR1 is SEHNR, CDR2 FQNEAQ (reference sequence). This CDR3 is CASSLDLGGSPLHF. The CDR3 nucleotides read TGTGCCAGCAGCTTAGATTTGGGGGGTTCACCCCTCCACTTT.

The J gene is TRBJ2-3, the V gene TRBV20-1, with D possibly TRBD1 on 6 matching bases. The germline CDR1 and CDR2 sequences are DFQATT and SNEGSKA (reference sequence). Trimming pared 0 bases from V and 0 bases from J, leaving 10 bases between. The CDR3 loop spans 15 amino acids. The CDR3 spells CSARDTGRSTDTQYF. Written as DNA, the CDR3 is TGCAGTGCTAGAGATACAGGGCGCAGCACAGATACGCAGTATTTT.

The table lists this clonotype with a count of one. This chain connects TRBV7-2 to TRBJ2-5; 9 bases agree with TRBD1. The DNA matches TRBJ2-7 better at its end, which makes the J call doubtful. The CDR3 is 15 residues long. Germline CDR1 and CDR2: SGHTA and FQGNSA. CDR3 nucleotide sequence: TGTGCCAGCAGCTTAAGGGGACAGGGTGGGTACGAGCAGTACTTC. Protein: CASSLRGQGGYEQYF.

This clonotype came up many times. The chain joins TRBV20-1 to TRBJ1-1; D gene unclear. CDR3 length: 15 residues. CDR1 DFQATT and CDR2 SNEGSKA come from the germline V gene (reference sequence). V was cut by 2 bases and J by 3 bases, with 16 bases left in between. This CDR3 reads CSARNLGFLDTEAFF. The DNA of the CDR3 is TGCAGTGCTAGAAATCTTGGTTTTTTGGACACTGAAGCTTTCTTT.

This clonotype showed up many times. This chain uses TRBV29-1 with TRBJ2-7; possibly TRBD1 for D (7 bases). V lost 7 bases to trimming and J lost 4 bases, with 14 bases between them. The CDR3 consists of 12 residues. Per the germline V gene, CDR1 is SQVTM and CDR2 is ANQGSEA. In DNA form, the CDR3 reads TGCAGCGCCGAGGGGGCGGGATACGAGCAGTACTTC. This codes for CSAEGAGYEQYF.

The rearrangement joins TRBV29-1 to TRBJ2-3, with D perhaps matching TRBD1 (5 bases). This CDR3 region has 12 residues. Trimming removed 7 bases at V and 3 bases at J, with 11 bases between. CDR1 is SQVTM and CDR2 is ANQGSEA in the germline V gene. The DNA for the CDR3 is TGCAGCGCCGAGGCAGGGACAGATACGCAGTATTTT. Amino acids: CSAEAGTDTQYF.

This clonotype was seen repeatedly, ten times or more. The J gene is TRBJ2-2, the V gene TRBV7-2, with 10 bases lining up with TRBD1. The germline CDR1 and CDR2 sequences are SGHTA and FQGNSA. The CDR3 spans 14 residues. J was trimmed by 4 bases and V by 4 bases; bases with no gene match: 0. CDR3 DNA: TGTGCCAGCAGCTGGACAGGGGGCACCGGGGAGCTGTTTTTT. Protein product: CASSWTGGTGELFF.

The chain couples TRBV7-2 to TRBJ2-6, with D perhaps assigned TRBD1 or TRBD2 (6 bases each). Per the germline V gene, CDR1 is SGHTA and CDR2 is FQGNSA. The CDR3 contains 15 residues. Between the trimmed V and J ends, which lost 4 bases and 4 bases, there was a span of 11 bases. The CDR3 loop reads CASSSGADGANVLTF. The CDR3 DNA is TGTGCCAGCAGCTCGGGGGCGGACGGGGCCAACGTCCTGACTTTC.

A word on this clonotype: A much larger clone sits a single nucleotide away, making a read error possible. The chain combines TRBV5-1 with TRBJ2-7; 12 bases map to TRBD1. CDR1 SGHRS and CDR2 YFSETQ come from the germline V gene. V lost 0 bases and J lost 5; bases outside the gene matches: 6. The CDR3 has 16 amino acids. The DNA for the CDR3 is TGCGCCAGCAGCTTGGGGGACAGGGGGCGTTGTGACGAGCAGTACTTC. Amino acids: CASSLGDRGRCDEQYF. The whole variable domain, remainder taken from reference TRBV5-1 and TRBJ2-7, is KAGVTQTPRYLIKTRGQQVTLSCSPISGHRSVSWYQQTPGQGLQFLFEYFSETQRNKGNFPGRFSGRQFSNSRSEMNVSTLELGDSALYLCASSLGDRGRCDEQYFGPGTRLTVT.

The chain combines TRBV6-5 with TRBJ2-2; 9 nucleotides line up with TRBD1. V was clipped by 6 bases and J by 2 bases; unmatched bases: 7. Germline assignment: CDR1 MNHEY and CDR2 SVGAGI. This CDR3 region has 16 residues. The DNA of the CDR3 is TGTGCCAGCAGCCGAGGACAGGGGCCCAACACCGGGGAGCTGTTTTTT. Protein sequence: CASSRGQGPNTGELFF.

This chain connects TRBV20-1 to TRBJ1-5; 7 nucleotides agree with TRBD1. Germline V gives CDR1 DFQATT, CDR2 SNEGSKA (reference sequence). The CDR3 extends over 21 amino acids. V was clipped by 2 bases and J by 0 bases; unmatched bases: 22. The CDR3 DNA reads as TGCAGTGCTAGAAGTGGGGACCAGATCTGGGACAGTTTCTTTAGCAATCAGCCCCAGCATTTT. As protein: CSARSGDQIWDSFFSNQPQHF.

The sample holds a few counts of this clonotype. This rearrangement joins TRBV24-1 to TRBJ1-2; 7 nucleotides align to TRBD1. The CDR3 contains 13 residues. Losses at the gene ends were 3 bases for V and 8 bases for J; bases not matched to a gene: 5. The germline CDR1 and CDR2 sequences are KGHDR and SFDVKD. CDR3 protein: CATSDDRARGYTF. As DNA, the CDR3 is TGTGCCACCAGTGATGACAGGGCGAGGGGCTACACCTTC.

This clonotype has a count of ten or more. The chain joins TRBV5-1 to TRBJ2-1, with D perhaps assigned TRBD1 or TRBD2 (6 bases each). Per the germline V gene, CDR1 is SGHRS and CDR2 is YFSETQ. There are 14 residues in the CDR3. V gave up 3 bases and J gave up 7 bases, with 14 bases separating them. CDR3 region: CASSSWGAENEQFF. The CDR3 coding sequence is TGCGCCAGCAGCTCCTGGGGGGCCGAGAATGAGCAGTTCTTC.

This clonotype was recorded many times. Sequence at one end of the junction differs from germline and may be a read error. The chain carries TRBV20-1 and TRBJ2-6, with D possibly TRBD2 on 7 matching bases. Germline V gene data show CDR1 as DFQATT and CDR2 as SNEGSKA (reference sequence). This CDR3 has 15 amino acids. CDR3 sequence (DNA): TGCAGTGCTAGATCGCAGGGCGCGGGGGCCAACGTCCGGACTTTC. Translated, it gives CSARSQGAGANVRTF.

V is TRBV7-9 and J is TRBJ1-1; TRBD1 matches 8 bases. This CDR3 contains 15 residues. V shed 5 bases, J shed 0 bases, and the junction held 5 bases outside the gene matches. The germline V gene has CDR1 SEHNR and CDR2 FQNEAQ (reference sequence). The CDR3 DNA sequence: TGTGCCAGCAGCGACCGACAGGGGATGAACACTGAAGCTTTCTTT. Translating gives CASSDRQGMNTEAFF.

This clonotype occurred a few times. The V call is TRBV11-2, the J call TRBJ2-5; 11 nucleotides align to TRBD2. Trimming took 10 bases from V and 7 from J; bases not matched to a gene: 11. Germline-derived CDR1 and CDR2 are SGHAT and FQNNGV. The CDR3 runs to 14 residues. CDR3 sequence (DNA): TGTGCCATTTCGGGGACTAGCGGCCGGGGGACCCAGTACTTC. Amino acid sequence: CAISGTSGRGTQYF.